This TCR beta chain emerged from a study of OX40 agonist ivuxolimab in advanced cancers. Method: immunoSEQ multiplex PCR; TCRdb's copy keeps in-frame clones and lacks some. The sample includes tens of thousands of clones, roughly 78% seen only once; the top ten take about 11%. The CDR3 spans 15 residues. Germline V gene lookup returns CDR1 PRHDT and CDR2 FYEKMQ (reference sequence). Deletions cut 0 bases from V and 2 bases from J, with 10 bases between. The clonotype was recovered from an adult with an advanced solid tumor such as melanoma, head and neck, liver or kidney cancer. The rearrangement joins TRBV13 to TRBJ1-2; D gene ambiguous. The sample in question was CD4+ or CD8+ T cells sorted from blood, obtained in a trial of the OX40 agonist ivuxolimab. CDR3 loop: CASSLGPPVNYGYTF. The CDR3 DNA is TGTGCCAGCAGCTTAGGACCCCCGGTAAACTATGGCTACACCTTC. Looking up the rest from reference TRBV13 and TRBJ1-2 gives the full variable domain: AAGVIQSPRHLIKEKRETATLKCYPIPRHDTVYWYQQGPGQDPQFLISFYEKMQSDKGSIPDRFSAQQFSDYHSELNMSSLELGDSALYFCASSLGPPVNYGYTFGSGTRLTVV.